This entry lists 10 T cell receptor beta chains sequenced from one sample in a study of blood T cell repertoires in COVID-19. Data came from immunoSEQ multiplex PCR; TCRdb stores just in-frame clones and leaves some out. The sample consists of 350,000 to 400,000 clones, roughly 87% of them appearing once. What was sequenced was PBMCs or T cells enriched from blood (not recorded which). The source of these receptors is a woman aged 30 to 39 who had recovered from COVID-19.

The rearrangement joins TRBV7-8 to TRBJ2-2; D is ambiguous. The germline CDR1 and CDR2 sequences are SGHVS and FQNEAQ. The CDR3 covers 15 residues. The germline V and J ends were trimmed by 3 bases and 4 bases, with 12 bases remaining between them. The CDR3 here is CASSFLLAGTGELFF. In DNA, the CDR3 is TGTGCCAGCAGCTTCCTCTTGGCAGGCACCGGGGAGCTGTTTTTT.

This chain's CDR3 is CASSSNGLATGTDTQYF. As DNA, the CDR3 is TGTGCCAGCAGCTCTAACGGACTAGCGACCGGCACAGATACGCAGTATTTT. The V gene is TRBV7-9, the J gene TRBJ2-3, with TRBD2 matching over 9 bases. V trimming: 4 bases; J trimming: 1 base; junction bases outside the gene matches: 9. Germline-derived CDR1 and CDR2 are SEHNR and FQNEAQ (reference sequence). This CDR3 is built from 17 residues.

The rearrangement joins TRBV5-1 to TRBJ2-7, with 10 bases lining up with TRBD1. This CDR3 is built from 14 residues. Germline V gene data show CDR1 as SGHRS and CDR2 as YFSETQ. Trimming cost V 4 bases and J 5 bases; bases outside gene matches: 6. The DNA for the CDR3 is TGCGCCAGCAGCCCAGACAGGGGGCAGGACGAGCAGTACTTC. It specifies CASSPDRGQDEQYF.

The sample holds one count of this clone. The genes are TRBV10-3 and TRBJ2-7; 9 positions agree with TRBD1. CDR3 length equals 15 residues. Germline-derived CDR1 and CDR2 are ENHRY and SYGVKD. Losses at the gene ends were 6 bases for V and 4 bases for J; bases not matched to a gene: 10. CDR3: CAIRSPGQGKYEQYF. The CDR3 region has the DNA TGTGCCATCAGGAGCCCGGGACAGGGTAAATACGAGCAGTACTTC.

CDR3 sequence reads: CASRGQGFLGEKLFF. For the CDR3, the DNA is TGTGCCAGCCGAGGACAGGGATTCCTTGGTGAAAAACTGTTTTTT. The chain links TRBV28 to TRBJ1-4, with TRBD1 identical over 8 bases. The J segment lost 7 bases and the V segment lost 8 bases, leaving 12 bases of the junction unmatched. From germline, CDR1 is MDHEN and CDR2 SYDVKM. The CDR3 length is 15 residues.

This clone was detected once. The chain employs TRBV19 and TRBJ1-6; D not certain. CDR1 is LNHDA, CDR2 SQIVND, per germline (reference sequence). The CDR3 sequence is 12 residues long. V was trimmed by 3 bases and J by 7 bases, leaving 4 bases between them. The CDR3 sequence is CASSISNSPLHF. The CDR3 nucleotides are TGTGCCAGTAGTATTAGCAATTCACCCCTCCACTTT.

The chain couples TRBV27 to TRBJ2-7; 8 bases match TRBD2. CDR3 length: 16 residues. J gave up 4 bases and V 5 bases, and 13 bases lay outside the gene matches. Per the germline V gene, CDR1 is MNHEY and CDR2 is SMNVEV (reference sequence). The CDR3 nucleotides are TGTGCCAGCAGTATCAATAGCGGGACATACGATTACGAGCAGTACTTC. This codes for CASSINSGTYDYEQYF.

This clone was seen once. CDR3 sequence (DNA): TGTGCCAGCTCCACAGGGCGAAACACTGAAGCTTTCTTT. Amino acid sequence: CASSTGRNTEAFF. The chain uses TRBV18 and TRBJ1-1; possibly TRBD1 for D (6 bases). The CDR3 has 13 amino acids. Between the trimmed V and J ends, which lost 6 bases and 2 bases, there was a span of 10 bases. The germline V gene encodes CDR1 KGHSH and CDR2 LQKENI. Full variable domain (outside the CDR3, taken from reference TRBV18 and TRBJ1-1): NAGVMQNPRHLVRRRGQEARLRCSPMKGHSHVYWYRQLPEEGLKFMVYLQKENIIDESGMPKERFSAEFPKEGPSILRIQQVVRGDSAAYFCASSTGRNTEAFFGQGTRLTVV.

The gene calls are TRBV27 and TRBJ1-2, with D possibly being TRBD1 (5 bases). CDR1 and CDR2 from the germline V gene are MNHEY and SMNVEV (reference sequence). This CDR3 is 14 amino acids long. Trimming stripped 6 bases from V and 4 bases from J, with 15 bases between. The CDR3 loop is CASSFMGGTYGYTF. The CDR3 nucleotides are TGTGCCAGCAGCTTCATGGGGGGTACCTATGGCTACACCTTC.

This clone was detected only once. The rearrangement links TRBV19 to TRBJ1-1; D remains ambiguous. CDR1 is LNHDA, CDR2 SQIVND, per germline (reference sequence). The germline V and J ends were trimmed by 2 bases and 4 bases, with 14 bases remaining between them. The CDR3 is made up of 15 amino acids. The CDR3 nucleotides are TGTGCCAGTAGTATAAGGAGGGTTTGGGCCACTGAAGCTTTCTTT. It is translated as CASSIRRVWATEAFF. Full variable domain (remainder filled in from reference TRBV19 and TRBJ1-1): DGGITQSPKYLFRKEGQNVTLSCEQNLNHDAMYWYRQDPGQGLRLIYYSQIVNDFQKGDIAEGYSVSREKKESFPLTVTSAQKNPTAFYLCASSIRRVWATEAFFGQGTRLTVV.